Listed here is a single T cell receptor beta chain. Deletions cut 6 bases from V and 5 bases from J, with 7 bases between. CDR3 length equals 12 residues. The germline V gene encodes CDR1 WSHSY and CDR2 SAAADI. Assay used: immunoSEQ multiplex PCR; TCRdb lists only in-frame clones, some missing. The sample shows 95,000 to 100,000 clones, 96% of them seen only once. This sample is part of a study of technical replicates of blood from a handful of donors. The rearrangement uses TRBV10-2 and TRBJ2-2; D is possibly TRBD2 (5 bases). The clonotype comes from a human donor in good health. Source material: T cells isolated from PBMCs. Written as DNA, the CDR3 is TGCGCCAGCAGCGGAGGTACCGGGGAGCTGTTTTTT. Translated: CASSGGTGELFF.